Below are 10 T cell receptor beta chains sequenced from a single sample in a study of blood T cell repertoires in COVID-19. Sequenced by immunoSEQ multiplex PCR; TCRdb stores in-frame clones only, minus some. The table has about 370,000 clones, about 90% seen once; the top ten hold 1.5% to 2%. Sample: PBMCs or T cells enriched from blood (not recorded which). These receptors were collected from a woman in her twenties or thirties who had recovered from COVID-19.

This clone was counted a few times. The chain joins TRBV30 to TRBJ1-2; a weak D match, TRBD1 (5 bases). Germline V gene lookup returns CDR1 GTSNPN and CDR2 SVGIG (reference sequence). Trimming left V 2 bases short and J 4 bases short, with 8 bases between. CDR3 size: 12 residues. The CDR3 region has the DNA TGTGCCTGGAGTCTGCAGGGCTATGGCTACACCTTC. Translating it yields CAWSLQGYGYTF.

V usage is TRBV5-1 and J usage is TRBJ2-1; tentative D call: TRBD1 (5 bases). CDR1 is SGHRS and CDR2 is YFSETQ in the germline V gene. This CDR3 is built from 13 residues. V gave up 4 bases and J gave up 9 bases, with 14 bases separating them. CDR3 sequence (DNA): TGCGCCAGCAGCCCTCACAGGAACGGTGAGCAGTTCTTC. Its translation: CASSPHRNGEQFF.

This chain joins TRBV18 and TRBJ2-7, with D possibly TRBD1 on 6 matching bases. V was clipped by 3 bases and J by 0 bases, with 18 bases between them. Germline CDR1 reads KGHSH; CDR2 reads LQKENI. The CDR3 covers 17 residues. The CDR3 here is CASSPSTGLTGSYEQYF. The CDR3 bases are TGTGCCAGCTCACCTTCGACAGGTTTGACTGGCTCCTACGAGCAGTACTTC.

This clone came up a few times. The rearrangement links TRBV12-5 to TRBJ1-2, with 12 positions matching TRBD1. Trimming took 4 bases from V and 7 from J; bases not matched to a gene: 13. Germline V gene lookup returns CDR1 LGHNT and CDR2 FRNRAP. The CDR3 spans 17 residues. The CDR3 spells CASGSFPGTGGWLGYTF. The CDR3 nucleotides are TGTGCTAGTGGTTCCTTTCCCGGGACAGGGGGCTGGCTTGGCTACACCTTC.

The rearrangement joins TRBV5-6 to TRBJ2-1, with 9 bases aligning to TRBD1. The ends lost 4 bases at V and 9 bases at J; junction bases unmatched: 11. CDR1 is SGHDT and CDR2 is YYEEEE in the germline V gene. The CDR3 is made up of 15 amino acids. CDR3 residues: CASSPRGQGDLEQFF. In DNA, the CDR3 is TGTGCCAGCAGCCCGCGGGGACAGGGAGACCTTGAGCAGTTCTTC.

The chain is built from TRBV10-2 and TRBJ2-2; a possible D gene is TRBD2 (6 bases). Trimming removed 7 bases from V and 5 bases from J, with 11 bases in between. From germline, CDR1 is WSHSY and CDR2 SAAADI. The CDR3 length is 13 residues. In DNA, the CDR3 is TGCGCCAGCAAGGAGGGGTTGACCGGGGAGCTGTTTTTT. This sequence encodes CASKEGLTGELFF.

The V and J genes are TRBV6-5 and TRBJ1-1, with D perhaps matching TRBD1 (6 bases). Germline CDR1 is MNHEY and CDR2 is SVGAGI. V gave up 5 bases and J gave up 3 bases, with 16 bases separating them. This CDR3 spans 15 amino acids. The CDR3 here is CASSRQGHQHTEAFF. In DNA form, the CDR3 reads TGTGCCAGCAGTCGCCAGGGACATCAGCACACTGAAGCTTTCTTT.

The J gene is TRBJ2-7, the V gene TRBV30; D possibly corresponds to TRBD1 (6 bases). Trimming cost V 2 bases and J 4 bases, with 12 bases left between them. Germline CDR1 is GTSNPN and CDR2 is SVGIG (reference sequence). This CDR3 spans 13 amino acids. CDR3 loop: CAWSTGQLYEQYF. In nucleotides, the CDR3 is TGTGCCTGGAGTACAGGACAGTTATACGAGCAGTACTTC.

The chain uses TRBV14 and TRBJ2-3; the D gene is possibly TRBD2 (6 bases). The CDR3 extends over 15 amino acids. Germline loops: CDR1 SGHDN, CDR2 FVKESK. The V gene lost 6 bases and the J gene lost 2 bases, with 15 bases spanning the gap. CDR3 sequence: CASSRLTRVTDTQYF. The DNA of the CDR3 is TGTGCCAGCAGTCGCCTGACTAGGGTCACAGATACGCAGTATTTT.

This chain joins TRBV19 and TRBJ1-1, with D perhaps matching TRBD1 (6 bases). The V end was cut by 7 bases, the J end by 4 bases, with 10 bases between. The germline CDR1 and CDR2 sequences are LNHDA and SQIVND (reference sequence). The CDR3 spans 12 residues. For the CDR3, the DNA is TGTGCCAGTATACGGGGGGCCACTGAAGCTTTCTTT. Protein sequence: CASIRGATEAFF. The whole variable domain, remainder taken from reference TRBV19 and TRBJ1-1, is DGGITQSPKYLFRKEGQNVTLSCEQNLNHDAMYWYRQDPGQGLRLIYYSQIVNDFQKGDIAEGYSVSREKKESFPLTVTSAQKNPTAFYLCASIRGATEAFFGQGTRLTVV.